The clone carrying this T cell receptor (beta chain) was seen a handful of times. The CDR3 has 14 residues. Germline CDR1 and CDR2: MNHNY and SVGAGI (reference sequence). After removal of 6 bases from V and 4 bases from J, the junction contained 8 bases not matched to a gene. The data were taken from a study of blood T cell repertoires in COVID-19. Study context: Samples representing acute and convalescent COVID-19 were sourced from the United States, Italy and Spain. PBMCs, B-cell-depleted T cells, or T cells were the source of the cDNA or gDNA that made up the material.

Original analysis: Estimates of nucleated cell counts were drawn from the amplification of reference gene primers. The protocol was immunoSEQ multiplex PCR, while the TCRdb copy is restricted to in-frame clones and leaves out a portion. V and J calls and clone size are as listed in that table; D and trimming were resolved from the DNA. Among roughly 100,000 clones listed, around four fifths were seen once. Material: peripheral blood. The V gene is TRBV6-6, the J gene TRBJ2-7, with 8 nucleotides matching TRBD2. The source is a man in his fifties or sixties with acute or convalescent COVID-19. In DNA, the CDR3 is TGTGCCAGCAGCGATATAGCGGGACCATACGAGCAGTACTTC. As protein: CASSDIAGPYEQYF.